This T cell receptor beta chain was captured by sequencing in a study of blood T cell repertoires in COVID-19. Study as a whole: COVID-19 samples collected from the United States, Italy and Spain covered acute and convalescent phases. Nucleic acid was either cDNA or gDNA, and it came from T cells, B-cell-depleted T cells, or PBMCs.

Under the authors' procedure: From reference gene primer amplification, estimates of nucleated cell counts were derived. The assay was immunoSEQ multiplex PCR, and TCRdb's table has in-frame clones only and misses some. Clonal size and the V and J genes are those of that table, whereas D and trimming came from the DNA. The sample lists around 230,000 clones, roughly 80% occurring once. The germline CDR1 and CDR2 sequences are SGHDN and FVKESK. This CDR3 is built from 16 residues. The V end lost 1 base, the J end lost 4 bases, and 14 bases lay between the germline ends. The sequence derives from a woman of 80 years or more with acute or convalescent COVID-19. The chain carries TRBV14 and TRBJ2-1; D is possibly TRBD1 (7 bases). The sample comprised peripheral blood. The CDR3 DNA reads as TGTGCCAGCAGCCAAGTAGGAGGGGGCGGATACAATGAGCAGTTCTTC. It is translated as CASSQVGGGGYNEQFF.